A selection of T cell receptor beta chains follows, all from one sample in a study of T-cell memory formation after mild COVID-19. One entry per CDR3 protein results from TCRdb running MiXCR on the 5' RACE reads. This repertoire shows about 350,000 distinct CDR3 sequences, 20% to 25% found once; its top ten account for around 20%. Sequencing was performed on PBMCs or a T cell subset sorted from them (not recorded which). The receptor source for this set is a man between 18 and 29 years old who had mild COVID-19 (a few samples of this study predate the infection). Cell type and time point are not known. The CDR3 runs from the conserved cysteine through the conserved F or W. A D gene is named only where the DNA matches it firmly. Size values are once, few and many counts, or a class for expanded clones, and some rows have none.

j_call: TRBJ1-1
v_call: TRBV12-3/TRBV12-4
d_call: -
clone_size: -
cdr3_aa: CASTPGAPGEAFF
cdr3_nt: TGTGCCAGCACCCCAGGGGCCCCTGGCGAAGCTTTCTTT

j_call: TRBJ1-4
v_call: TRBV12-3/TRBV12-4
d_call: -
clone_size: -
cdr3_aa: CASSSSQDHEKLFF
cdr3_nt: TGTGCCAGCAGTTCATCACAGGACCATGAAAAACTGTTTTTT

j_call: TRBJ1-1
v_call: TRBV9
d_call: -
clone_size: -
cdr3_aa: CASSRNSWNTEAFF
cdr3_nt: TGTGCCAGCAGTCGGAACAGCTGGAACACTGAAGCTTTCTTT

j_call: TRBJ1-1
v_call: TRBV7-9
d_call: TRBD1
clone_size: few
cdr3_aa: CASSWTGVEAFF
cdr3_nt: TGTGCCAGCAGCTGGACAGGCGTTGAAGCTTTCTTT

j_call: TRBJ2-5
v_call: TRBV24-1
d_call: -
clone_size: -
cdr3_aa: CATSDRQSGETQYF
cdr3_nt: TGTGCCACCAGTGATAGACAGTCGGGAGAGACCCAGTACTTC

j_call: TRBJ1-1
v_call: TRBV6-2/TRBV6-3
d_call: -
clone_size: -
cdr3_aa: CASNRGGTEAFF
cdr3_nt: TGTGCCAGCAACAGAGGTGGCACTGAAGCTTTCTTT

j_call: TRBJ2-6
v_call: TRBV14
d_call: -
clone_size: few
cdr3_aa: CAVGIAGANVLTF
cdr3_nt: TGTGCGGTCGGTATAGCTGGGGCCAACGTCCTGACTTTC

j_call: TRBJ1-1
v_call: TRBV4-1
d_call: -
clone_size: few
cdr3_aa: CASSSRTGQQNTEAFF
cdr3_nt: TGCGCCAGCAGCAGCAGGACTGGGCAGCAGAACACTGAAGCTTTCTTT

j_call: TRBJ1-1
v_call: TRBV5-1
d_call: -
clone_size: many
cdr3_aa: CASSLSTARKALTEAFF
cdr3_nt: TGCGCCAGCAGCTTGTCGACAGCGCGAAAAGCCTTGACTGAAGCTTTCTTT

j_call: TRBJ2-1
v_call: TRBV6-2/TRBV6-3
d_call: TRBD1
clone_size: -
cdr3_aa: CASSPGGTGGHNEQFF
cdr3_nt: TGTGCCAGCAGCCCCGGTGGGACAGGGGGCCACAATGAGCAGTTCTTC

j_call: TRBJ1-5
v_call: TRBV3-1
d_call: -
clone_size: -
cdr3_aa: CASSPDWNQPQHF
cdr3_nt: TGTGCCAGCAGCCCAGACTGGAATCAGCCCCAGCATTTT

j_call: TRBJ2-1
v_call: TRBV5-1
d_call: TRBD2
clone_size: many
cdr3_aa: CASSSLAGGPNNEQFF
cdr3_nt: TGCGCCAGCAGCAGTCTAGCGGGGGGGCCCAACAATGAGCAGTTCTTC

j_call: TRBJ2-1
v_call: TRBV9
d_call: TRBD2
clone_size: -
cdr3_aa: CASSEVGGVEQFF
cdr3_nt: TGTGCCAGCAGCGAGGTGGGAGGGGTCGAGCAGTTCTTC

j_call: TRBJ2-4
v_call: TRBV19
d_call: -
clone_size: -
cdr3_aa: CASSIVDEDGLLSIQYF
cdr3_nt: TGTGCCAGTAGTATAGTAGATGAGGACGGACTCCTGAGCATTCAGTACTTC

j_call: TRBJ2-2
v_call: TRBV6-5
d_call: -
clone_size: -
cdr3_aa: CASISPNTGELFF
cdr3_nt: TGTGCCAGCATATCTCCCAACACCGGGGAGCTGTTTTTT

j_call: TRBJ1-4
v_call: TRBV18
d_call: -
clone_size: few
cdr3_aa: CASSTGQVGSGEKLFF
cdr3_nt: TGTGCCAGCTCCACGGGGCAGGTCGGGAGTGGCGAAAAACTGTTTTTT

j_call: TRBJ2-3
v_call: TRBV11-2
d_call: TRBD2
clone_size: many
cdr3_aa: CASSLEYQRGPRDTQYF
cdr3_nt: TGTGCCAGCAGCTTAGAATACCAGCGGGGCCCGAGAGATACGCAGTATTTT

j_call: TRBJ2-7
v_call: TRBV4-2
d_call: TRBD2
clone_size: few
cdr3_aa: CASSSEGSGASYEQYF
cdr3_nt: TGTGCCAGCAGCTCGGAGGGGAGCGGGGCATCCTACGAGCAGTACTTC

j_call: TRBJ2-1
v_call: TRBV20-1
d_call: TRBD2
clone_size: -
cdr3_aa: CSARGPDASGEVVGYNEQFF
cdr3_nt: TGCAGTGCTAGGGGGCCAGACGCTAGCGGGGAGGTTGTAGGCTACAATGAGCAGTTCTTC

j_call: TRBJ2-3
v_call: TRBV20-1
d_call: TRBD1
clone_size: few
cdr3_aa: CSALRDRESYTQYF
cdr3_nt: TGCAGTGCCCTCCGGGACAGGGAGTCGTATACGCAGTATTTT

j_call: TRBJ2-3
v_call: TRBV7-3
d_call: -
clone_size: -
cdr3_aa: CASSPHAGQWATDTQYF
cdr3_nt: TGTGCCAGCAGCCCCCATGCGGGACAGTGGGCCACAGATACGCAGTATTTT

j_call: TRBJ2-3
v_call: TRBV20-1
d_call: TRBD1
clone_size: -
cdr3_aa: CSARRQGNTDTQYF
cdr3_nt: TGCAGTGCTAGGAGACAGGGGAACACAGATACGCAGTATTTT

j_call: TRBJ2-2
v_call: TRBV7-6
d_call: -
clone_size: many
cdr3_aa: CASSLAQNTGELFF
cdr3_nt: TGTGCCAGCAGCTTAGCGCAGAACACCGGGGAGCTGTTTTTT

j_call: TRBJ1-5
v_call: TRBV4-3
d_call: -
clone_size: -
cdr3_aa: CASSGGSNQPQHF
cdr3_nt: TGCGCCAGCAGCGGTGGCAGCAATCAGCCCCAGCATTTT

j_call: TRBJ1-1
v_call: TRBV9
d_call: -
clone_size: -
cdr3_aa: CASSVGALGPEAFF
cdr3_nt: TGTGCCAGCAGCGTAGGGGCCCTGGGCCCTGAAGCTTTCTTT

j_call: TRBJ1-5
v_call: TRBV20-1
d_call: -
clone_size: -
cdr3_aa: CSAARQAYQPQHF
cdr3_nt: TGCAGTGCCGCCAGACAGGCGTATCAGCCCCAGCATTTT

j_call: TRBJ2-3
v_call: TRBV4-2
d_call: -
clone_size: -
cdr3_aa: CASSQDLAHGTDTQYF
cdr3_nt: TGCGCCAGCAGCCAGGATTTAGCGCATGGCACAGATACGCAGTATTTT

j_call: TRBJ2-7
v_call: TRBV7-9
d_call: TRBD1
clone_size: few
cdr3_aa: CASSKPGQGTYEQYF
cdr3_nt: TGTGCCAGCAGCAAGCCGGGACAGGGGACTTACGAGCAGTACTTC

j_call: TRBJ1-5
v_call: TRBV20-1
d_call: TRBD1
clone_size: few
cdr3_aa: CSAFTGQGNQPQHF
cdr3_nt: TGCAGTGCCTTCACCGGACAGGGCAATCAGCCCCAGCATTTT

j_call: TRBJ2-6
v_call: TRBV7-9
d_call: -
clone_size: -
cdr3_aa: CASSLPHRESGANVLTF
cdr3_nt: TGTGCCAGCAGCTTACCCCACAGGGAGAGTGGGGCCAACGTCCTGACTTTC

j_call: TRBJ2-5
v_call: TRBV5-1
d_call: -
clone_size: -
cdr3_aa: CASSLVSGGETQYF
cdr3_nt: TGCGCCAGCAGCTTGGTTAGCGGTGGAGAGACCCAGTACTTC

j_call: TRBJ2-3
v_call: TRBV7-9
d_call: -
clone_size: many
cdr3_aa: CASSLPHFPPGDTQYF
cdr3_nt: TGTGCCAGCAGCTTACCCCACTTCCCCCCGGGGGATACGCAGTATTTT

j_call: TRBJ2-3
v_call: TRBV15
d_call: -
clone_size: -
cdr3_aa: CATSNAGITSLKDTQYF
cdr3_nt: TGTGCCACCAGCAATGCCGGGATTACGAGTCTGAAGGATACGCAGTATTTT

j_call: TRBJ2-5
v_call: TRBV5-1
d_call: -
clone_size: few
cdr3_aa: CASSLVRAISRVEETQYF
cdr3_nt: TGCGCCAGCAGCTTGGTAAGGGCGATAAGTCGTGTAGAAGAGACCCAGTACTTC

j_call: TRBJ2-4
v_call: TRBV7-9
d_call: -
clone_size: few
cdr3_aa: CASSPRQGDLDSRYF
cdr3_nt: TGTGCCAGCAGCCCCCGGCAGGGTGATTTAGATAGTCGGTACTTC

j_call: TRBJ1-1
v_call: TRBV5-1
d_call: -
clone_size: -
cdr3_aa: CASSLASGAGADQEAFF
cdr3_nt: TGCGCCAGCAGCTTGGCCTCTGGGGCAGGGGCTGACCAAGAGGCTTTCTTT

j_call: TRBJ1-1
v_call: TRBV12-3/TRBV12-4
d_call: -
clone_size: -
cdr3_aa: CASSRYTEAFF
cdr3_nt: TGTGCCAGCAGCCGGTACACTGAAGCTTTCTTT

j_call: TRBJ2-7
v_call: TRBV3-1
d_call: -
clone_size: few
cdr3_aa: CASSPWENSYEQYF
cdr3_nt: TGTGCCAGCAGCCCCTGGGAGAACTCCTACGAGCAGTACTTC

j_call: TRBJ1-2
v_call: TRBV19
d_call: -
clone_size: -
cdr3_aa: CASMGFRGYTF
cdr3_nt: TGTGCCAGTATGGGATTTCGGGGCTACACCTTC

j_call: TRBJ2-3
v_call: TRBV24-1
d_call: TRBD1
clone_size: -
cdr3_aa: CATGTADTDTQYF
cdr3_nt: TGTGCCACCGGGACAGCGGACACAGATACGCAGTATTTT

j_call: TRBJ2-3
v_call: TRBV7-3
d_call: -
clone_size: many
cdr3_aa: CASSFQGHTDTQYF
cdr3_nt: TGTGCCAGCAGCTTCCAGGGACACACAGATACGCAGTATTTT

j_call: TRBJ2-7
v_call: TRBV12-3/TRBV12-4
d_call: -
clone_size: few
cdr3_aa: CASSFAETGYEQYF
cdr3_nt: TGTGCCAGCAGTTTCGCCGAGACCGGCTACGAGCAGTACTTC

j_call: TRBJ2-1
v_call: TRBV20-1
d_call: TRBD2
clone_size: -
cdr3_aa: CSARVGLAGPQFF
cdr3_nt: TGCAGTGCTAGAGTTGGACTAGCGGGCCCGCAGTTCTTC

j_call: TRBJ1-2
v_call: TRBV7-2
d_call: -
clone_size: -
cdr3_aa: CASSLDTGANYGYTF
cdr3_nt: TGTGCCAGCAGCTTAGACACAGGCGCTAACTATGGCTACACCTTC

j_call: TRBJ1-3
v_call: TRBV9
d_call: -
clone_size: -
cdr3_aa: CASSPTGRENTIYF
cdr3_nt: TGTGCCAGCAGCCCCACAGGGAGGGAAAACACCATATATTTT

j_call: TRBJ2-1
v_call: TRBV29-1
d_call: -
clone_size: -
cdr3_aa: CSVAPNGNEQFF
cdr3_nt: TGCAGCGTTGCCCCAAATGGCAATGAGCAGTTCTTC

j_call: TRBJ2-4
v_call: TRBV7-9
d_call: TRBD1
clone_size: -
cdr3_aa: CASSSPGQSAKNIQYF
cdr3_nt: TGTGCCAGCAGCTCCCCGGGACAGTCGGCCAAAAACATTCAGTACTTC

j_call: TRBJ2-3
v_call: TRBV20-1
d_call: TRBD2
clone_size: few
cdr3_aa: CSASLAGVTDTQYF
cdr3_nt: TGCAGTGCTAGTTTAGCGGGCGTCACAGATACGCAGTATTTT

j_call: TRBJ2-3
v_call: TRBV30
d_call: -
clone_size: -
cdr3_aa: CAWSVRHRDTQYF
cdr3_nt: TGTGCCTGGAGTGTCCGACACCGCGATACGCAGTATTTT

j_call: TRBJ2-5
v_call: TRBV9
d_call: -
clone_size: -
cdr3_aa: CASSVDGNFYQETQYF
cdr3_nt: TGTGCCAGCAGCGTAGATGGGAATTTTTACCAAGAGACCCAGTACTTC

j_call: TRBJ1-3
v_call: TRBV7-2
d_call: -
clone_size: -
cdr3_aa: CASSLNGGDTIYF
cdr3_nt: TGTGCCAGCAGCTTGAACGGGGGAGACACCATATATTTT

j_call: TRBJ2-6
v_call: TRBV7-9
d_call: -
clone_size: -
cdr3_aa: CANVLGNSRSGANVLTF
cdr3_nt: TGTGCCAACGTACTGGGAAACAGCCGCTCTGGGGCCAACGTCCTGACTTTC

j_call: TRBJ1-2
v_call: TRBV27
d_call: TRBD1
clone_size: few
cdr3_aa: CASSSYRDRATYGYTF
cdr3_nt: TGTGCCAGCAGTTCTTACCGGGACAGGGCCACCTATGGCTACACCTTC

j_call: TRBJ2-3
v_call: TRBV11-3
d_call: -
clone_size: -
cdr3_aa: CASSATVDTQYF
cdr3_nt: TGTGCCAGCAGCGCGACGGTGGATACGCAGTATTTT

j_call: TRBJ1-2
v_call: TRBV7-9
d_call: -
clone_size: -
cdr3_aa: CASSSRSAEYGYTF
cdr3_nt: TGTGCCAGCAGCTCCCGGTCGGCCGAGTATGGCTACACCTTC